This record covers a single T cell receptor beta chain. This entry belongs to a study of blood T cell repertoires in COVID-19. Study in general: Material from acute and convalescent COVID-19 was sourced from the United States, Italy and Spain. Sources were T cells, B-cell-depleted T cells, or PBMCs; the material itself was cDNA or gDNA.

Per the original data handling: Reference gene primer amplification in the assay estimated nucleated cell counts. Sequencing used immunoSEQ multiplex PCR; TCRdb keeps in-frame clones, though not all of them. V and J calls and clone size are given by that table; D and trimming were obtained from the DNA. The table shows approximately 89,000 clones, with just under 85% occurring only once. Germline loops: CDR1 SGHNT, CDR2 YYREEE (reference sequence). V was clipped by 4 bases and J by 11 bases, with 24 bases between them. The CDR3 is 15 residues long. The material sequenced was peripheral blood. The chain uses TRBV5-4 and TRBJ1-1; possible D gene TRBD1, 5 bases. The sequence came from a woman aged 70-85 years with active or convalescent COVID-19. Written as DNA, the CDR3 is TGTGCCAGCAGCCCGCGAACGTCGCGGGGGAGAAACGCTTTCTTT. Protein: CASSPRTSRGRNAFF.